This TCR beta chain was sequenced for a study of blood T cell repertoires in COVID-19. On the study more broadly: Some COVID-19 samples were acute and others convalescent; all came from the United States, Italy and Spain. PBMCs, B-cell-depleted T cells, or T cells provided the cDNA or gDNA that made up the material.

Under the authors' procedure: Reference gene primer amplification yielded estimated nucleated cell counts. The method was immunoSEQ multiplex PCR; TCRdb's version includes in-frame clones alone and lacks a portion of them. The V and J calls and clone size come from that table; D and trimming were worked out from the DNA. The table shows fewer than 95,000 clones, with roughly 85% occurring only once. The CDR3 is 18 amino acids. Germline V gene data show CDR1 as MNHEY and CDR2 as SMNVEV (reference sequence). V lost 1 base and J lost 8; bases outside the gene matches: 15. V and J are TRBV27 and TRBJ2-1, with 9 bases that match TRBD1. Sequenced: peripheral blood. The origin of this receptor is a middle-aged man with active or convalescent COVID-19. The CDR3: CASSLYRLTGQGFHEQFF. The CDR3 nucleotides read TGTGCCAGCAGTTTATATCGTCTCACGGGACAGGGTTTTCATGAGCAGTTCTTC.